Following are 28 T cell receptor beta chains from one sample sequenced in a study of blood T cell repertoires in COVID-19. Assay used: immunoSEQ multiplex PCR; TCRdb lists only in-frame clones, some missing. This sample yields tens of thousands of clones, of which 77% are seen a single time; roughly 45% belongs to the top ten. The sequenced sample was peripheral blood. The source of these receptors is a man in his 70s with active or convalescent COVID-19.

The chain employs TRBV23-1 and TRBJ1-1; 7 bases map to TRBD1. TRBV23-1 belongs to the ORF category, with a function that is uncertain. V lost 2 bases to trimming and J lost 4 bases; unmatched junction nucleotides: 10. The CDR3 runs 16 residues. The CDR3 bases are TGCGCCAGCAGTCAAATTTCGAGACAGGGCTGCACTGAAGCTTTCTTT. Translating it yields CASSQISRQGCTEAFF.

J is TRBJ1-2 and V is TRBV6-5; D is unresolved. The V and J ends lost 4 bases and 5 bases respectively, with 17 bases between them. Germline V gene lookup returns CDR1 MNHEY and CDR2 SVGAGI. The CDR3 loop spans 15 amino acids. CDR3 amino acids: CASSSGRIAPYGYTF. The DNA for the CDR3 is TGTGCCAGCAGTTCCGGGAGGATAGCCCCGTATGGCTACACCTTC.

This chain links TRBV18 with TRBJ1-6; D ambiguous. The V end was cut by 3 bases, the J end by 7 bases, with 4 bases between. The CDR3 loop spans 12 amino acids. Per germline, CDR1 KGHSH and CDR2 LQKENI. CDR3 loop: CASSPGNSPLHF. The CDR3 DNA reads as TGTGCCAGCTCACCCGGGAATTCACCCCTCCACTTT.

The chain joins TRBV24-1 to TRBJ1-2; 8 nucleotides match TRBD1. V dropped 2 bases and J dropped 6; count of bases not matched to a gene: 10. The CDR3 is made up of 16 amino acids. Germline V gene sequence: CDR1 KGHDR, CDR2 SFDVKD. This chain's CDR3 is CATSDSGNRGMDGYTF. The CDR3 nucleotides read TGTGCCACCAGTGATTCCGGGAACAGGGGGATGGATGGCTACACCTTC.

V is TRBV7-2 and J is TRBJ2-3; perhaps TRBD2 as D (5 bases). Between the trimmed V and J ends, which lost 3 bases and 2 bases, there was a span of 6 bases. This CDR3 has 13 residues. Germline V gene sequence: CDR1 SGHTA, CDR2 FQGNSA. The CDR3 loop reads CASSLDFTDTQYF. For the CDR3, the DNA is TGTGCCAGCAGCTTGGACTTCACAGATACGCAGTATTTT.

The chain is built from TRBV6-5 and TRBJ1-1; D perhaps matches TRBD1 (5 bases). The CDR3 is 15 amino acids. The germline gives CDR1 MNHEY, CDR2 SVGAGI. The V end lost 5 bases, the J end lost 4 bases, and 17 bases lay between the germline ends. CDR3 residues: CASSQTPGVGTEAFF. CDR3 bases: TGTGCCAGCAGTCAAACCCCGGGGGTGGGCACTGAAGCTTTCTTT.

This chain uses TRBV6-5 with TRBJ1-3, with a tentative D call TRBD1 (5 bases). This CDR3 has 15 residues. Germline CDR1 MNHEY, CDR2 SVGAGI. V was cut by 0 bases and J by 0 bases, with 6 bases left in between. For the CDR3, the DNA is TGTGCCAGCAGTTACTCGGGACTCTCTGGAAACACCATATATTTT. Translated, it gives CASSYSGLSGNTIYF.

The gene calls are TRBV11-3 and TRBJ2-1, with a tentative D call TRBD2 (5 bases). The CDR3 has 15 residues. CDR1 and CDR2 from the germline V gene are SGHNT and YENEEA. Trimming took 5 bases from V and 1 from J, leaving 12 bases between them. The CDR3 reads CASSADGGSYNEQFF. The DNA of the CDR3 is TGTGCCAGCAGCGCGGATGGCGGGTCCTACAATGAGCAGTTCTTC.

This chain links TRBV6-5 with TRBJ2-7; 8 nucleotides agree with TRBD1. There are 15 residues in the CDR3. The germline gives CDR1 MNHEY, CDR2 SVGAGI. With V trimmed by 3 bases and J by 7 bases, 11 bases remained unmatched. The CDR3, as DNA: TGTGCCAGCAGTTATACCGGCAGGGGGCGAAGTGAGCAGTACTTC. Encoded protein: CASSYTGRGRSEQYF.

The chain recombines TRBV14 with TRBJ2-3; 11 positions agree with TRBD2. V dropped 4 bases and J dropped 3; count of bases not matched to a gene: 6. This CDR3 has 16 residues. Germline V gene sequence: CDR1 SGHDN, CDR2 FVKESK. This CDR3 is CASSRGLAGTTDTQYF. CDR3 DNA sequence: TGTGCCAGCAGCCGAGGACTAGCGGGCACGACAGATACGCAGTATTTT.

J is TRBJ1-1 and V is TRBV29-1; TRBD1 matches 8 bases. The CDR3 is 13 residues long. V trimming: 4 bases; J trimming: 5 bases; junction bases outside the gene matches: 6. The V gene's germline CDR1 is SQVTM and CDR2 ANQGSEA. CDR3 sequence reads: CSVAGGGSTEAFF. Written as DNA, the CDR3 is TGCAGCGTTGCAGGGGGCGGGTCAACTGAAGCTTTCTTT.

The chain couples TRBV4-1 to TRBJ2-5; 11 bases match TRBD1. The CDR3 spans 15 residues. CDR1 and CDR2 from the germline V gene are MGHRA and YSYEKL. V lost 4 bases and J lost 5; bases outside the gene matches: 6. In DNA form, the CDR3 reads TGCGCCAGCAGCCTTAGGACAGGGGGCGTCGAGACCCAGTACTTC. This gives the protein CASSLRTGGVETQYF.

The rearrangement joins TRBV27 to TRBJ2-7; the D gene is possibly TRBD2 (5 bases). Germline CDR1 MNHEY, CDR2 SMNVEV (reference sequence). This CDR3 region has 14 residues. V lost 5 bases to trimming and J lost 2 bases, with 13 bases between them. CDR3: CASSRRWETYEQYF. The CDR3 DNA is TGTGCCAGCAGTCGACGATGGGAGACCTACGAGCAGTACTTC.

The J gene is TRBJ2-1, the V gene TRBV2; 11 nucleotides align to TRBD2. Losses at the gene ends were 4 bases for V and 8 bases for J; bases not matched to a gene: 10. The CDR3 is 16 amino acids. In germline, CDR1 is SNHLY, CDR2 FYNNEI. This chain's CDR3 is CASSANLAGGWDEQFF. CDR3 DNA sequence: TGTGCCAGCAGTGCCAACCTAGCGGGGGGATGGGATGAGCAGTTCTTC.

The DNA of the CDR3 is TGTGCCAGTAGGCACAGCTACAATCAGCCCCAGCATTTT. It codes for CASRHSYNQPQHF. This chain links TRBV19 with TRBJ1-5; D unclear. The CDR3 loop spans 13 amino acids. Trimming took off 6 bases at V and 3 bases at J, with 9 bases between the two ends. Germline CDR1 reads LNHDA; CDR2 reads SQIVND (reference sequence).

The chain links TRBV7-3 to TRBJ2-3; tentative D call: TRBD1 (7 bases). Germline V gene lookup returns CDR1 SGHTA and CDR2 FQGTGA. V was cut by 4 bases and J by 5 bases, with 16 bases left in between. CDR3 length: 15 residues. The CDR3 loop is CASSSQGGLGDTQYF. As DNA, the CDR3 is TGTGCCAGCAGCTCCCAGGGGGGCCTCGGAGATACGCAGTATTTT.

CDR3 sequence (DNA): TGTGCCAGTAGTGCTAGCGGGGGTGCCTACAATGAGCAGTTCTTC. This codes for CASSASGGAYNEQFF. V is TRBV19 and J is TRBJ2-1; TRBD2 aligns across 10 bases. This CDR3 contains 15 residues. Germline V gene sequence: CDR1 LNHDA, CDR2 SQIVND (reference sequence). The V segment lost 5 bases and the J segment 2 bases; nucleotides outside the gene matches: 3.

The J gene is TRBJ1-4, the V gene TRBV11-2, with D tentatively TRBD1 (5 bases). CDR1 and CDR2 (germline): SGHAT, FQNNGV. This CDR3 spans 14 amino acids. The V end lost 3 bases, the J end lost 11 bases, and 16 bases lay between the germline ends. The CDR3 protein is CASSLGGEGFKLFF. As DNA, the CDR3 is TGTGCCAGCAGCTTGGGGGGGGAAGGGTTTAAACTGTTTTTT.

The V gene is TRBV3-1 (or the pseudogene TRBV3-2), the J gene TRBJ2-3, with a weak D call TRBD2 (5 bases). Trimming left V 1 base short and J 11 bases short, with 10 bases between. Germline CDR1 and CDR2: LGHDT and YNNKEL (reference sequence). CDR3 length: 12 residues. The CDR3 region has the DNA TGTGCCAGCAGCCAAGCGGGGTGGAAGCAGTATTTT. Translation gives CASSQAGWKQYF.

This sequence joins TRBV24-1 and TRBJ1-1; maybe TRBD1 (5 bases). This CDR3 comprises 12 residues. Germline CDR1 and CDR2: KGHDR and SFDVKD. With 4 bases removed from V and 5 bases from J, the gap between germline ends came to 7 bases. CDR3 region: CATSDPGTEAFF. The CDR3, as DNA: TGTGCCACCAGTGACCCAGGGACTGAAGCTTTCTTT.

This clone was observed a handful of times. In nucleotides, the CDR3 is TGCGCCAGCAGCTTGGGACAGGGGTTCACCGGGGAGCTGTTTTTT. Translated: CASSLGQGFTGELFF. J is TRBJ2-2 and V is TRBV5-1; 8 nucleotides agree with TRBD1. This CDR3 comprises 15 residues. Trimming removed 0 bases from V and 4 bases from J; junction bases left unmatched: 2. The germline gives CDR1 SGHRS, CDR2 YFSETQ.

The chain joins TRBV3-1 (or the pseudogene TRBV3-2) to TRBJ1-5; no reliable D call. Trimming pared 1 base from V and 2 bases from J, leaving 6 bases between. Per the germline V gene, CDR1 is LGHDT and CDR2 is YNNKEL (reference sequence). The CDR3 runs to 14 residues. Here the CDR3 reads CASSQGLGNQPQHF. The CDR3 DNA is TGTGCCAGCAGCCAAGGACTAGGCAATCAGCCCCAGCATTTT.

This rearrangement joins TRBV9 to TRBJ2-2; 7 bases map to TRBD1. This CDR3 is 15 amino acids long. Per the germline V gene, CDR1 is SGDLS and CDR2 is YYNGEE. Trimming cost V 2 bases and J 3 bases; bases outside gene matches: 4. In DNA, the CDR3 is TGTGCCAGCAGCGTGACAGGGCTGGACACCGGGGAGCTGTTTTTT. Protein: CASSVTGLDTGELFF.

The chain employs TRBV19 and TRBJ2-1; 7 bases are shared with TRBD1. This CDR3 has 14 amino acids. The germline V gene encodes CDR1 LNHDA and CDR2 SQIVND (reference sequence). Losses at the gene ends were 2 bases for V and 7 bases for J; bases not matched to a gene: 5. The CDR3 nucleotides are TGTGCCAGTAGTATATCGGGACAGAGAAATGAGCAGTTCTTC. It is translated as CASSISGQRNEQFF.

The gene calls are TRBV5-1 and TRBJ1-2, with D maybe TRBD1 (6 bases). V lost 6 bases and J 6 bases, leaving 18 bases between the germline ends. Germline values: CDR1 SGHRS, CDR2 YFSETQ. This CDR3 has 14 amino acids. CDR3 protein: CASTLTRGDDGYTF. DNA for the CDR3: TGCGCCAGCACCCTCACCAGGGGCGACGATGGCTACACCTTC.

With respect to this clone: Its ends do not fully match the called genes, so a read error is possible. The rearrangement uses TRBV7-2 and TRBJ1-6, with TRBD1 identical over 10 bases. Germline CDR1 and CDR2: SGHTA and FQGNSA. The CDR3 extends over 14 amino acids. CDR3 DNA: TGTGCCGGCAGGACAGGGGGTATCAATTCACCCCTCCACTTT. Amino acids: CAGRTGGINSPLHF.

This rearrangement joins TRBV5-8 to TRBJ1-6, with D possibly TRBD1 on 5 matching bases. V dropped 0 bases and J dropped 9 bases, with 10 bases sitting between them. This CDR3 is 14 amino acids long. Germline V CDR1 and CDR2: SGHTS, YDEGEE. The CDR3 loop is CASSLDGGGSPLHF. CDR3 DNA sequence: TGTGCCAGCAGCTTGGATGGGGGAGGTTCACCCCTCCACTTT.

The chain couples TRBV7-2 to TRBJ2-3, with a possible D match to TRBD2 (7 bases). The V end was cut by 7 bases, the J end by 4 bases, with 18 bases between. Germline V gene data show CDR1 as SGHTA and CDR2 as FQGNSA. There are 15 residues in the CDR3. The CDR3 is CASNQVGGRADTQYF. The CDR3 DNA reads as TGTGCCAGCAACCAAGTGGGGGGGCGGGCAGATACGCAGTATTTT.